A selection of T cell receptor beta chains follows, all from one sample in a study of blood T cell repertoires in COVID-19. Profiled with immunoSEQ multiplex PCR; TCRdb holds only in-frame clones, not every one. The repertoire holds 150,000 to 200,000 clones, with 85% to 95% as singletons. The sequencing sample was made of peripheral blood. These receptors were collected from a woman aged 45-60 years with acute or convalescent COVID-19. Each CDR3 is given with its conserved first and last residue. D genes are given only for firm matches. The listing skips clone size in some rows; elsewhere it reads once, few, many or a size class.

cdr3_nt: TGTGCCAGTAGTCCCGTACGGGGTGGCGGACAGGGTAACATCAATCAGCCCCAGCATTTT
cdr3_aa: CASSPVRGGGQGNINQPQHF
v_call: TRBV19
clone_size: -
d_call: TRBD1
j_call: TRBJ1-5

cdr3_nt: TGCGCCAGCAGCCAAGAAGCAAGCTCTGGGGCCAACGTCCTGACTTTC
cdr3_aa: CASSQEASSGANVLTF
v_call: TRBV4-1
clone_size: -
d_call: -
j_call: TRBJ2-6

cdr3_nt: TGTGCCAGCACTGGCCTTAGGACAGACTCATCACCCCTCCACTTT
cdr3_aa: CASTGLRTDSSPLHF
v_call: TRBV2
clone_size: -
d_call: -
j_call: TRBJ1-6

cdr3_nt: TGCGCCAGCAGCCAAGTCCTTTCTATTGGCTACACCTTC
cdr3_aa: CASSQVLSIGYTF
v_call: TRBV4-3
clone_size: -
d_call: -
j_call: TRBJ1-2

cdr3_nt: TGTGCCAGCAGCGAAGGAGGATATCAGCCCCAGCATTTT
cdr3_aa: CASSEGGYQPQHF
v_call: TRBV7-2
clone_size: -
d_call: -
j_call: TRBJ1-5

cdr3_nt: TGTGCCAGCAGCCCATTATCACAGGGGGCGCGTGAAAAACTGTTTTTT
cdr3_aa: CASSPLSQGAREKLFF
v_call: TRBV7-6
clone_size: -
d_call: TRBD1
j_call: TRBJ1-4

cdr3_nt: TGTGCCAGTAGTATTGGAGGGGAGAGCACTGAAGCTTTCTTT
cdr3_aa: CASSIGGESTEAFF
v_call: TRBV19
clone_size: once
d_call: -
j_call: TRBJ1-1

cdr3_nt: TGTGCCAGCAGCATAGAGGGACAAAGGGTCTACGAGCAGTACTTC
cdr3_aa: CASSIEGQRVYEQYF
v_call: TRBV7-8
clone_size: once
d_call: -
j_call: TRBJ2-7

cdr3_nt: TGTGCCAGCAGCTCGGGGTGGGAGACCCAGTACTTC
cdr3_aa: CASSSGWETQYF
v_call: TRBV7-9
clone_size: -
d_call: -
j_call: TRBJ2-5

cdr3_nt: TGTGCCAGCAGTCTTGGGACAGGGTACACAGATACGCAGTATTTT
cdr3_aa: CASSLGTGYTDTQYF
v_call: TRBV6-5
clone_size: -
d_call: TRBD1
j_call: TRBJ2-3

cdr3_nt: TGTGCCAGTAACGCGTTAGTCTCAAAGTCTGAGCAGTTCTTC
cdr3_aa: CASNALVSKSEQFF
v_call: TRBV19
clone_size: once
d_call: -
j_call: TRBJ2-1

cdr3_nt: TGTGCCACCAGCAGAGCGGGAGGGCCACCCCTCCACTTT
cdr3_aa: CATSRAGGPPLHF
v_call: TRBV15
clone_size: -
d_call: -
j_call: TRBJ1-6

cdr3_nt: TGTGCCAGTAGTATTTCGATAGTCCCCGGCAATCAGCCCCAGCATTTT
cdr3_aa: CASSISIVPGNQPQHF
v_call: TRBV19
clone_size: once
d_call: -
j_call: TRBJ1-5

cdr3_nt: TGTGCCAGCAGTCACGGGACTAGCGGGAGCCCGATCTTC
cdr3_aa: CASSHGTSGSPIF
v_call: TRBV3-1/TRBV3-2
clone_size: -
d_call: TRBD2
j_call: TRBJ2-1

cdr3_nt: TGCGCCAGCAGCCAAGAGAGTTGGGGGACATCGTACAATGAGCAGTTCTTC
cdr3_aa: CASSQESWGTSYNEQFF
v_call: TRBV4-3
clone_size: -
d_call: -
j_call: TRBJ2-1

cdr3_nt: TGCGCCAGCAGCCGGACTAGCGGAGGGACAGATACGCAGTATTTT
cdr3_aa: CASSRTSGGTDTQYF
v_call: TRBV4-1
clone_size: once
d_call: TRBD2
j_call: TRBJ2-3

cdr3_nt: TGTGCCTGGAGCCGGGGACACCTGAACACTGAAGCTTTCTTT
cdr3_aa: CAWSRGHLNTEAFF
v_call: TRBV30
clone_size: -
d_call: -
j_call: TRBJ1-1

cdr3_nt: TGTGCCAGCAGTGGGACAGTCAGCTCCTATAATTCACCCCTCCACTTT
cdr3_aa: CASSGTVSSYNSPLHF
v_call: TRBV27
clone_size: -
d_call: TRBD1
j_call: TRBJ1-6

cdr3_nt: TGTGCCAGCAGTGTACAACAGACAGTGGAGACCCAGTACTTC
cdr3_aa: CASSVQQTVETQYF
v_call: TRBV25-1
clone_size: -
d_call: -
j_call: TRBJ2-5

cdr3_nt: TGTGCCAGCAGTTTAGACAGGCTCTATGGCTACACCTTC
cdr3_aa: CASSLDRLYGYTF
v_call: TRBV25-1
clone_size: -
d_call: -
j_call: TRBJ1-2

cdr3_nt: TGTGCCAGCACAGTCGTGGTCGGCTACACCTTC
cdr3_aa: CASTVVVGYTF
v_call: TRBV27
clone_size: -
d_call: -
j_call: TRBJ1-2

cdr3_nt: TGTGCCAGCAGTACAGGGGCTGGAAACACCATATATTTT
cdr3_aa: CASSTGAGNTIYF
v_call: TRBV28
clone_size: -
d_call: TRBD1
j_call: TRBJ1-3

cdr3_nt: TGTGCCAGTAGTATCCCTAGGGGGCTGACTGGAAACACCATATATTTT
cdr3_aa: CASSIPRGLTGNTIYF
v_call: TRBV19
clone_size: -
d_call: TRBD1
j_call: TRBJ1-3

cdr3_nt: TGCGCCAGCAGCGTCGGGACAGGGGGCGTACACTATGGCTACACCTTC
cdr3_aa: CASSVGTGGVHYGYTF
v_call: TRBV5-1
clone_size: -
d_call: TRBD1
j_call: TRBJ1-2

cdr3_nt: TGTGCCAGCAGCTCCACAACACTAGCCGGAGAGACCCAGTACTTC
cdr3_aa: CASSSTTLAGETQYF
v_call: TRBV5-4
clone_size: once
d_call: -
j_call: TRBJ2-5

cdr3_nt: TGCAGCGCCACTCAAAACCTGAACACTGAAGCTTTCTTT
cdr3_aa: CSATQNLNTEAFF
v_call: TRBV29-1
clone_size: few
d_call: -
j_call: TRBJ1-1

cdr3_nt: TGTGCCAGCAGCCCCCTGGACAGGGGGAATGAGCAGTTCTTC
cdr3_aa: CASSPLDRGNEQFF
v_call: TRBV14
clone_size: -
d_call: TRBD1
j_call: TRBJ2-1

cdr3_nt: TGTGCCAGCTCACCACGGGGCAGGAGCGACTATGGCTACACCTTC
cdr3_aa: CASSPRGRSDYGYTF
v_call: TRBV18
clone_size: -
d_call: -
j_call: TRBJ1-2

cdr3_nt: TGTGCCAGCACCTCCTCAGACAGGGGCACTGAAGCTTTCTTT
cdr3_aa: CASTSSDRGTEAFF
v_call: TRBV6-5
clone_size: -
d_call: TRBD1
j_call: TRBJ1-1

cdr3_nt: TGTGCCAGCAGTGCCGGGACTAGTAGCACAGATACGCAGTATTTT
cdr3_aa: CASSAGTSSTDTQYF
v_call: TRBV6-4
clone_size: -
d_call: TRBD2
j_call: TRBJ2-3

cdr3_nt: TGTGCCAGCAGCTTAGACGGGTTGGGTGGCTACACCTTC
cdr3_aa: CASSLDGLGGYTF
v_call: TRBV7-9
clone_size: -
d_call: -
j_call: TRBJ1-2

cdr3_nt: TGTGCCAGTACCCCGGGGGGGGCAGCCGGGGAGCTGTTTTTT
cdr3_aa: CASTPGGAAGELFF
v_call: TRBV19
clone_size: -
d_call: TRBD2
j_call: TRBJ2-2

cdr3_nt: TGTGCCAGCAGTATCTCTTCTGATTCACCCCTCCACTTT
cdr3_aa: CASSISSDSPLHF
v_call: TRBV7-6
clone_size: -
d_call: -
j_call: TRBJ1-6

cdr3_nt: TGTGCCAGCAGCATGGACAGGGGGTCGGAAACTGAAGCTTTCTTT
cdr3_aa: CASSMDRGSETEAFF
v_call: TRBV7-9
clone_size: once
d_call: TRBD1
j_call: TRBJ1-1

cdr3_nt: TGTGCCAGCACCCTCCTAGCGGGAGTATCCAATGAGCAGTTCTTC
cdr3_aa: CASTLLAGVSNEQFF
v_call: TRBV7-2
clone_size: -
d_call: TRBD2
j_call: TRBJ2-1